The 12 T cell receptor beta chains presented below share a single source sample, sequenced in a study of T cell responses to AZD1222 COVID-19 vaccine. Clones were read by immunoSEQ multiplex PCR, and TCRdb kept only the in-frame ones, dropping some. The data hold tens of thousands of clones, with approximately 90% observed a single time. The source was peripheral blood, collected 28 days after the second AZD1222 dose. The receptors originated from an adult who received the AZD1222 COVID-19 vaccine.

This chain joins TRBV7-2 and TRBJ1-1, with D hard to call. The CDR3 is 14 residues long. Germline V gene data show CDR1 as SGHTA and CDR2 as FQGNSA. The germline V and J ends were trimmed by 1 base and 1 base, with 7 bases remaining between them. CDR3 residues: CASSLVISNTEAFF. The CDR3 DNA is TGTGCCAGCAGCTTAGTTATTTCGAACACTGAAGCTTTCTTT.

The CDR3 DNA sequence: TGTGCCAGCAGCTTAGCGGGGGGACTAGCGGATCGGTATTTT. It encodes CASSLAGGLADRYF. V usage is TRBV7-6 and J usage is TRBJ2-3, with TRBD2 matching over 11 bases. The CDR3 runs to 14 residues. Per germline, CDR1 SGHVS and CDR2 FNYEAQ. J gave up 14 bases and V 0 bases, and 7 bases lay outside the gene matches. The entire variable domain, with the rest obtained from reference TRBV7-6 and TRBJ2-3, is as follows: GAGVSQSPRYKVTKRGQDVALRCDPISGHVSLYWYRQALGQGPEFLTYFNYEAQQDKSGLPNDRFSAERPEGSISTLTIQRTEQRDSAMYRCASSLAGGLADRYFGPGTRLTVL.

This sequence joins TRBV11-2 and TRBJ1-6; 8 bases are a match to TRBD1. J lost 7 bases, V lost 5 bases, and 10 bases had no gene match. The CDR3 is 16 amino acids. CDR1 and CDR2 (germline): SGHAT, FQNNGV. The CDR3 loop reads CASSDQVGQGNSPLHF. The CDR3 DNA follows: TGTGCCAGCAGCGATCAAGTAGGACAGGGCAATTCACCCCTCCACTTT. The full variable domain, completed using reference TRBV11-2 and TRBJ1-6, is EAGVAQSPRYKIIEKRQSVAFWCNPISGHATLYWYQQILGQGPKLLIQFQNNGVVDDSQLPKDRFSAERLKGVDSTLKIQPAKLEDSAVYLCASSDQVGQGNSPLHFGNGTRLTVT.

The DNA for the CDR3 is TGTGCCAGCAGTTATAAATCTGGGGCCAACGTCCTGACTTTC. Protein sequence: CASSYKSGANVLTF. The genes are TRBV6-2 or TRBV6-3 and TRBJ2-6; D ambiguous. The CDR3 consists of 14 residues. V was pared by 3 bases and J by 1 base, with 4 bases between. Germline loops: CDR1 MNHEY, CDR2 SVGEGT.

The chain has TRBV3-1 (or the pseudogene TRBV3-2) and TRBJ2-1; D is possibly TRBD1 or TRBD2 (5 bases each). The CDR3 runs 14 residues. The ends were cut back, 8 bases at V and 4 bases at J, with 15 bases in the middle. Looked up from germline, CDR1 is LGHDT and CDR2 is YNNKEL (reference sequence). This CDR3 reads CASARSGPYNEQFF. The CDR3 bases are TGTGCCAGCGCACGATCGGGACCTTACAATGAGCAGTTCTTC.

A single count supports this clone. CDR3 residues: CASSYSSSNYGYTF. DNA of the CDR3: TGTGCCAGCAGTTACTCGAGCTCTAACTATGGCTACACCTTC. The chain is built from TRBV6-5 and TRBJ1-2; no clear D gene. Germline CDR1 and CDR2: MNHEY and SVGAGI. Trimming took off 0 bases at V and 0 bases at J, with 5 bases between the two ends. The CDR3 sequence is 14 residues long.

The chain uses TRBV28 and TRBJ1-5; TRBD1 aligns across 11 bases. V gave up 7 bases and J gave up 6 bases; unmatched junction bases: 14. CDR1 and CDR2 (germline): MDHEN, SYDVKM. The CDR3 loop spans 17 amino acids. The CDR3 reads CASTSLGTGGNRQPQHF. The CDR3 region has the DNA TGTGCCAGCACCTCCCTCGGGACAGGGGGGAATCGTCAGCCCCAGCATTTT.

The rearrangement links TRBV18 to TRBJ2-2; D remains ambiguous. Trimming left V 4 bases short and J 6 bases short, with 21 bases between. Germline V lookup: CDR1 KGHSH, CDR2 LQKENI. CDR3 length: 17 residues. The CDR3 sequence: CASSQSLVSTPSGELFF. CDR3 bases: TGTGCCAGCTCACAGTCTCTGGTCAGCACCCCTTCCGGGGAGCTGTTTTTT.

The chain has TRBV4-3 and TRBJ1-2; a weak D match, TRBD1 (6 bases). Trimming pared 1 base from V and 2 bases from J, leaving 14 bases between. This CDR3 is 16 amino acids long. From germline, CDR1 is LGHNA and CDR2 YSLEER. Here the CDR3 DNA reads TGCGCCAGCAGCCAAGGGGCGGGGGGCTCCAACTATGGCTACACCTTC. Protein: CASSQGAGGSNYGYTF.

This chain connects TRBV28 to TRBJ1-6; D gene ambiguous. With 4 bases removed from V and 5 bases from J, the gap between germline ends came to 12 bases. This CDR3 contains 15 residues. The germline gives CDR1 MDHEN, CDR2 SYDVKM. The CDR3 sequence: CASSSSRENNSPLHF. DNA for the CDR3: TGTGCCAGCAGTTCAAGTAGAGAAAATAATTCACCCCTCCACTTT.

This clone was detected once. The V and J genes are TRBV29-1 and TRBJ1-3; D is perhaps TRBD1 (5 bases). CDR1 and CDR2 from the germline V gene are SQVTM and ANQGSEA. Trimming removed 6 bases from V and 0 bases from J, with 15 bases in between. This CDR3 is 15 amino acids long. The CDR3 nucleotides read TGCAGCGTCCTGGACCAGGGATCCTCTGGAAACACCATATATTTT. Translating gives CSVLDQGSSGNTIYF.

The rearrangement joins TRBV6-2 or TRBV6-3 to TRBJ1-5; no definite D call. The germline CDR1 and CDR2 sequences are MNHEY and SVGEGT. V lost 4 bases and J 7 bases, leaving 11 bases between the germline ends. The CDR3 is made up of 13 amino acids. CDR3 sequence: CASSWYTNQPQHF. For the CDR3, the DNA is TGTGCCAGCAGTTGGTACACAAACCAGCCCCAGCATTTT.